A single TCR beta chain is shown here with its context. The target antigen is unknown. The CDR3 consists of 17 residues. Trimming left V 1 base short and J 4 bases short, with 17 bases between. Germline CDR1 reads SGHRS; CDR2 reads YFSETQ. The data stem from a study of identical twins. Through template switching, a universal primer site was introduced, and the cDNA contained unique molecular identifiers. TCRdb itself ran the 5' RACE reads through MiXCR, one entry per CDR3 protein. The table has some 1,600,000 distinct CDR3 sequences, under 35% seen once. Study observations and caveats: Twin pairs' shared out-of-frame alpha sequences were enriched in low generation probability. Fewer insertions marked abundant cord blood beta clonotypes; young adult naive trended weakly, memory not at all.

The chain uses TRBV5-1 and TRBJ2-2, with TRBD2 as a possible D gene (5 bases). Sequenced sample: cord blood. This sequence was found in a newborn girl in good health. CDR3 amino acids: CASSLSGVRRLTGELFF. CDR3 in DNA: TGCGCCAGCAGCTTGTCCGGGGTACGTCGCCTCACCGGGGAGCTGTTTTTT.